The 27 T cell receptor beta chains below come from one sample, sequenced in a study of blood T cell repertoires in COVID-19. Repertoires were generated with immunoSEQ multiplex PCR, while TCRdb's copy carries only in-frame clones and drops some. The profile covers around 470,000 clones, with 75% to 90% appearing a single time and over 0.7% taken by the ten largest. The source material was peripheral blood. These TCRs come from a man aged 18 to 29 with COVID-19, enrolled during active disease.

This chain joins TRBV4-1 and TRBJ2-1, with TRBD2 matching over 8 bases. V lost 2 bases to trimming and J lost 8 bases; unmatched junction nucleotides: 20. The CDR3 spans 19 residues. The germline CDR1 and CDR2 sequences are MGHRA and YSYEKL. The DNA for the CDR3 is TGCGCCAGCAGCCAAAGGGGGAGTAGCGGGGAGTCTACAATATATGAGCAGTTCTTC. It yields the protein CASSQRGSSGESTIYEQFF.

The genes are TRBV25-1 and TRBJ1-4, with TRBD1 matching over 7 bases. The CDR3 totals 16 residues. The V and J ends lost 1 base and 4 bases, in that order; junction bases with no gene match: 6. Germline values: CDR1 MGHDK, CDR2 SYGVNS. CDR3 sequence: CASSEFSGTVNEKLFF. CDR3 DNA sequence: TGTGCCAGCAGTGAATTTAGCGGGACAGTTAATGAAAAACTGTTTTTT.

The chain employs TRBV11-3 and TRBJ2-3, with D possibly TRBD2 on 5 matching bases. V gave up 2 bases and J gave up 0 bases, with 15 bases separating them. The CDR3 extends over 17 amino acids. The germline CDR1 and CDR2 sequences are SGHNT and YENEEA. CDR3 amino acids: CASSLNRGLSSTDTQYF. The CDR3 DNA sequence: TGTGCCAGCAGCTTAAACCGGGGTCTTTCTAGCACAGATACGCAGTATTTT.

V and J are TRBV3-1 (or the pseudogene TRBV3-2) and TRBJ1-2, with D tentatively TRBD1 (5 bases). Germline assignment: CDR1 LGHDT and CDR2 YNNKEL (reference sequence). This CDR3 is 13 amino acids long. Trimming pared 4 bases from V and 7 bases from J, leaving 13 bases between. The CDR3 protein is CASSLKEGLGYTF. The CDR3 DNA is TGTGCCAGCAGCCTCAAGGAGGGACTTGGCTACACCTTC.

The genes are TRBV5-1 and TRBJ2-7, with 8 bases that match TRBD2. The CDR3 extends over 17 amino acids. CDR1 is SGHRS, CDR2 YFSETQ, per germline. V was clipped by 0 bases and J by 7 bases; unmatched bases: 15. CDR3 region: CASSLVIGGTSDEEQYF. DNA for the CDR3: TGCGCCAGCAGCTTGGTAATAGGCGGGACTAGTGATGAAGAGCAGTACTTC.

The CDR3 DNA follows: TGTGCCAGCAGCTTGGATAGGGGCGGCTACACCTTC. This gives the protein CASSLDRGGYTF. The chain combines TRBV5-4 with TRBJ1-2; D perhaps matches TRBD1 (5 bases). The length of the CDR3 is 12 residues. CDR1 and CDR2 (germline): SGHNT, YYREEE (reference sequence). Deletions cut 0 bases from V and 8 bases from J, with 8 bases between.

In this sample, this clone turned up a few times. The V gene is TRBV3-1 (or the pseudogene TRBV3-2), the J gene TRBJ1-2; weak D call: TRBD1 (5 bases). CDR3 length: 15 amino acids. Per the germline V gene, CDR1 is LGHDT and CDR2 is YNNKEL (reference sequence). Trimming removed 2 bases at V and 7 bases at J, with 17 bases between. In nucleotides, the CDR3 is TGTGCCAGCAGCCAACCAAGGGGCGTTAAGAGTGGCTACACCTTC. The encoded protein is CASSQPRGVKSGYTF.

A few counts support this clone. This rearrangement joins TRBV7-9 to TRBJ2-7, with 11 bases identical to TRBD2. The CDR3 runs to 14 residues. Germline V CDR1 and CDR2: SEHNR, FQNEAQ (reference sequence). V lost 4 bases and J lost 3; bases outside the gene matches: 2. In nucleotides, the CDR3 is TGTGCCAGCAGCTCTAGCGGGGGGTACTACGAGCAGTACTTC. Translation: CASSSSGGYYEQYF.

On this clone itself: Other DNA sequences in this sample translate to the same CDR3. CDR3 region: CASSFSGYEQYF. CDR3 nucleotides: TGTGCCAGCAGTTTTTCGGGTTACGAGCAGTACTTC. The V gene is TRBV12-3 or TRBV12-4, the J gene TRBJ2-7, with D uncertain. V was cut by 3 bases and J by 4 bases, with 7 bases left in between. The CDR3 contains 12 residues.

This chain links TRBV5-4 with TRBJ2-5; D is unclear. Germline V gives CDR1 SGHNT, CDR2 YYREEE (reference sequence). The V gene lost 1 base and the J gene lost 2 bases, with 9 bases spanning the gap. This CDR3 has 14 amino acids. The CDR3 sequence: CASSLNSDQETQYF. In DNA, the CDR3 is TGTGCCAGCAGCTTGAATAGTGATCAAGAGACCCAGTACTTC.

The rearrangement joins TRBV3-1 (or the pseudogene TRBV3-2) to TRBJ2-7, with 8 bases lining up with TRBD1. In germline, CDR1 is LGHDT, CDR2 YNNKEL (reference sequence). The V segment lost 5 bases and the J segment 3 bases; nucleotides outside the gene matches: 6. The CDR3 is 14 residues long. The CDR3 spells CASSGDRGNYEQYF. The CDR3 DNA is TGTGCCAGCAGCGGTGACAGGGGAAACTACGAGCAGTACTTC.

V is TRBV3-1 (or the pseudogene TRBV3-2) and J is TRBJ1-1, with TRBD1 as a possible D gene (6 bases). CDR3 size: 16 residues. Germline V gene data show CDR1 as LGHDT and CDR2 as YNNKEL (reference sequence). The ends were cut back, 3 bases at V and 2 bases at J, with 16 bases in the middle. The CDR3 sequence: CASSHQGRGVNTEAFF. Here the CDR3 DNA reads TGTGCCAGCAGCCACCAGGGGAGGGGTGTCAACACTGAAGCTTTCTTT.

In its sample, this clone was seen once. The rearrangement links TRBV24-1 to TRBJ2-1, with 11 positions matching TRBD2. This CDR3 comprises 16 residues. With V trimmed by 5 bases and J by 3 bases, 5 bases remained unmatched. Germline CDR1 is KGHDR and CDR2 is SFDVKD. The CDR3 loop is CATSVATSGIYNEQFF. The CDR3 DNA reads TGTGCCACCAGTGTCGCGACTAGCGGGATCTACAATGAGCAGTTCTTC.

This clone was seen a handful of times. The genes are TRBV2 and TRBJ2-5; 9 bases map to TRBD2. Per the germline V gene, CDR1 is SNHLY and CDR2 is FYNNEI. The CDR3 runs 15 residues. V lost 7 bases, J lost 5 bases, and 11 bases stayed unmatched. Written as DNA, the CDR3 is TGTGCCAGCAAGGGGGATAGCGGGGGAGGCGAGACCCAGTACTTC. Residues: CASKGDSGGGETQYF.

This clone was seen just once. The genes are TRBV19 and TRBJ2-5; the match to TRBD2 covers 12 bases. From germline, CDR1 is LNHDA and CDR2 SQIVND (reference sequence). The V segment lost 5 bases and the J segment 4 bases; nucleotides outside the gene matches: 5. The CDR3 is 15 residues long. This CDR3 reads CASSRRLAGAETQYF. The CDR3 DNA reads as TGTGCCAGTAGTCGCAGACTAGCGGGAGCAGAGACCCAGTACTTC.

The chain couples TRBV12-3 or TRBV12-4 to TRBJ2-5; D is undetermined. Trimming pared 2 bases from V and 5 bases from J, leaving 6 bases between. The CDR3 runs 12 residues. DNA of the CDR3: TGTGCCAGCAGTTTACTTATTGAGACCCAGTACTTC. As protein: CASSLLIETQYF.

V gene TRBV29-1 combines with J gene TRBJ2-1; 12 positions agree with TRBD2. The CDR3 loop spans 15 amino acids. The V and J ends lost 6 bases and 0 bases, in that order; junction bases with no gene match: 3. Looked up from germline, CDR1 is SQVTM and CDR2 is ANQGSEA. CDR3 loop: CSVRLAGDSYNEQFF. The CDR3 region has the DNA TGCAGCGTCCGACTAGCGGGAGACTCCTACAATGAGCAGTTCTTC.

This chain links TRBV27 with TRBJ2-1, with TRBD1 identical over 7 bases. The CDR3 extends over 15 amino acids. V lost 5 bases, J lost 1 base, and 5 bases stayed unmatched. Germline CDR1 and CDR2: MNHEY and SMNVEV (reference sequence). The DNA for the CDR3 is TGTGCCAGCAGTCCCGACAGGGAATCCTACAATGAGCAGTTCTTC. This encodes CASSPDRESYNEQFF.

The rearrangement uses TRBV6-5 and TRBJ2-7; D might be TRBD1 (5 bases). V shed 2 bases and J shed 6 bases, with 20 bases lying between them. The CDR3 extends over 16 amino acids. Germline CDR1 is MNHEY and CDR2 is SVGAGI. Here the CDR3 reads CASSYGRQGRLFEQYF. The CDR3 coding sequence is TGTGCCAGCAGTTACGGTCGGCAGGGCCGTTTATTCGAGCAGTACTTC.

The V and J genes are TRBV6-4 and TRBJ2-2; 7 nucleotides agree with TRBD1. This CDR3 region has 18 residues. The V gene end was trimmed by 0 bases and the J gene end by 9 bases; junction bases not matched to a gene: 16. CDR1 is MRHNA, CDR2 SNTAGT, per germline. CDR3 amino acids: CASSDSRGPNPFLRELFF. In DNA, the CDR3 is TGTGCCAGCAGTGACTCGAGGGGGCCTAACCCCTTCCTTAGGGAGCTGTTTTTT.

A note on this clone: Distinct nucleotide sequences in the sample also encode this CDR3. This chain links TRBV15 with TRBJ2-5; no clear D gene. V shed 0 bases and J shed 5 bases, with 7 bases lying between them. The V gene's germline CDR1 is LNHNV and CDR2 YYDKDF (reference sequence). The CDR3 totals 13 residues. The CDR3 bases are TGTGCCACCAGCAGAGATAGCCGGGAGACCCAGTACTTC. This translates into CATSRDSRETQYF.

The chain carries TRBV6-5 and TRBJ1-1; a possible D gene is TRBD1 (5 bases). The CDR3 runs to 14 residues. The V and J ends lost 6 bases and 6 bases respectively, with 17 bases between them. CDR1 is MNHEY, CDR2 SVGAGI, per germline. The CDR3 protein is CASSITGMGAEAFF. The CDR3 DNA is TGTGCCAGCAGCATTACAGGTATGGGCGCTGAAGCTTTCTTT.

The chain is built from TRBV6-4 and TRBJ2-1; D is possibly TRBD2 (7 bases). This CDR3 spans 14 amino acids. Germline V lookup: CDR1 MRHNA, CDR2 SNTAGT. The germline V and J ends were trimmed by 4 bases and 10 bases, with 17 bases remaining between them. The CDR3 nucleotides read TGTGCCAGCAGTGTCGCCCCGGGGGGCTTAGAGCAGTTCTTC. Translation: CASSVAPGGLEQFF.

This chain joins TRBV30 and TRBJ2-1, with D uncertain. Trimming shortened V by 0 bases and J by 7 bases, and 10 bases separated the two germline ends. This CDR3 region has 13 residues. Germline V gene sequence: CDR1 GTSNPN, CDR2 SVGIG (reference sequence). The CDR3 nucleotides are TGTGCCTGGAGTGTGGCAATGCGGAATGAGCAGTTCTTC. Its protein product is CAWSVAMRNEQFF. Full variable domain (remainder filled in from reference TRBV30 and TRBJ2-1): SQTIHQWPATLVQPVGSPLSLECTVEGTSNPNLYWYRQAAGRGLQLLFYSVGIGQISSEVPQNLSASRPQDRQFILSSKKLLLSDSGFYLCAWSVAMRNEQFFGPGTRLTVL.

The rearrangement joins TRBV4-1 to TRBJ2-7; 7 nucleotides align to TRBD1. V shed 2 bases and J 4 bases; nucleotides not matched to a gene: 5. The CDR3 is 14 amino acids. Germline V gene lookup returns CDR1 MGHRA and CDR2 YSYEKL. This chain's CDR3 is CASSQNRGSYEQYF. CDR3 DNA sequence: TGCGCCAGCAGCCAAAACAGGGGCTCTTACGAGCAGTACTTC.

The chain recombines TRBV3-1 (or the pseudogene TRBV3-2) with TRBJ1-4; unclear D gene. V was pared by 4 bases and J by 8 bases, with 11 bases between. The CDR3 loop spans 13 amino acids. From germline, CDR1 is LGHDT and CDR2 YNNKEL (reference sequence). CDR3 coding DNA: TGTGCCAGCAGCCCAGGCCTAAGCGAAAAACTGTTTTTT. It specifies CASSPGLSEKLFF.

As concerns this clone: Additional DNA sequences in this sample encode the identical CDR3. The V call is TRBV18, the J call TRBJ2-7; 7 bases agree with TRBD1. CDR3 length: 12 amino acids. Germline CDR1 KGHSH, CDR2 LQKENI. The V and J ends lost 2 bases and 5 bases, in that order; junction bases with no gene match: 0. CDR3 amino acids: CASSPTGDEQYF. The DNA for the CDR3 is TGTGCCAGCTCACCAACAGGGGACGAGCAGTACTTC.